A single sample is the source of the 9 T cell receptor beta chains below, sequenced in a study of blood T cells in healthy people across ages. PCR was performed a second time for roughly 7 to 11 cycles using a sample-barcoded 5' primer and a J-beta primer mix. TCRdb independently ran MiXCR on the 5' RACE reads; one entry per CDR3 protein. The sample contains roughly 1,700,000 distinct CDR3 sequences, 28% of which appear only once. Sequenced sample: blood. The receptors come from a woman aged 25 to 39 in good health.

This clonotype was detected many times. This chain uses TRBV12-3 or TRBV12-4 with TRBJ2-5; tentatively, D is TRBD2 (5 bases). This CDR3 has 13 residues. Trimming cost V 6 bases and J 4 bases, with 12 bases left between them. This CDR3 reads CASSVTRTETQYF. CDR3 DNA: TGTGCCAGCAGCGTTACTAGGACAGAGACCCAGTACTTC.

The rearrangement uses TRBV7-9 and TRBJ2-5; 9 bases align to TRBD2. Germline lookup yields CDR1 SEHNR and CDR2 FQNEAQ (reference sequence). The J segment lost 3 bases and the V segment lost 0 bases, leaving 14 bases of the junction unmatched. The CDR3 consists of 19 residues. CDR3 residues: CASSLARREGRSAEETQYF. The CDR3 coding sequence is TGTGCCAGCAGCTTAGCGCGGCGGGAGGGCCGAAGCGCTGAAGAGACCCAGTACTTC.

This clonotype was picked up a small number of times. The chain recombines TRBV5-1 with TRBJ1-4; D gene uncertain. CDR1 and CDR2 (germline): SGHRS, YFSETQ. The CDR3 runs to 14 residues. Trimming took off 0 bases at V and 6 bases at J, with 9 bases between the two ends. CDR3 in DNA: TGCGCCAGCAGCTTGGCCCTAGGGTATGAAAAACTGTTTTTT. Its protein product is CASSLALGYEKLFF.

On this clonotype: A much larger clonotype is one base distant, so this may be a read error. V gene TRBV6-5 combines with J gene TRBJ1-2; D is possibly TRBD1 (5 bases). The V end lost 6 bases, the J end lost 6 bases, and 8 bases lay between the germline ends. Germline V gene lookup returns CDR1 MNHEY and CDR2 SVGAGI. The CDR3 runs 11 residues. In nucleotides, the CDR3 is TGTGCCAGCAGGGTAGGGGATGGCTACACCTTC. Its translation: CASRVGDGYTF.

This clonotype was observed a few times. This sequence joins TRBV12-5 and TRBJ2-2; D call uncertain. Germline CDR1 is LGHNT and CDR2 is FRNRAP. The length of the CDR3 is 14 residues. V was clipped by 4 bases and J by 7 bases, with 13 bases between them. Here the CDR3 DNA reads TGTGCTAGTGGTTGGGCATCTGTCGGCGGGGAGCTGTTTTTT. Translated, it gives CASGWASVGGELFF.

The chain joins TRBV6-5 to TRBJ2-4; 7 positions match TRBD2. Germline V CDR1 and CDR2: MNHEY, SVGAGI. This CDR3 region has 17 residues. J was trimmed by 3 bases and V by 4 bases; bases with no gene match: 12. CDR3 protein: CASSSVRGRASKNIQYF. The CDR3 coding sequence is TGTGCCAGCAGTTCCGTTCGGGGGAGGGCCAGCAAAAACATTCAGTACTTC.

CDR3 amino acids: CASSYIGSTDTQYF. The CDR3 DNA reads as TGTGCCAGCAGTTACATAGGCAGCACAGATACGCAGTATTTT. The chain uses TRBV6-5 and TRBJ2-3; D unclear. In germline, CDR1 is MNHEY, CDR2 SVGAGI. CDR3 length equals 14 residues. V lost 2 bases to trimming and J lost 0 bases, with 6 bases between them.

This clonotype was observed a single time. The chain uses TRBV9 and TRBJ1-1, with D maybe TRBD1 (6 bases). CDR1 and CDR2 from the germline V gene are SGDLS and YYNGEE. The V and J ends lost 0 bases and 0 bases respectively, with 9 bases between them. The CDR3 totals 15 residues. CDR3 DNA sequence: TGTGCCAGCAGCGTAGGGGGGCTGATGAACACTGAAGCTTTCTTT. It yields the protein CASSVGGLMNTEAFF.

The V call is TRBV6-5, the J call TRBJ2-7; D may be TRBD2 (5 bases). The CDR3 is made up of 11 amino acids. V was shortened by 5 bases and J by 7 bases, with 9 bases between the two germline ends. Germline CDR1 is MNHEY and CDR2 is SVGAGI. DNA of the CDR3: TGTGCCAGCAGTAATCCGGGAGAGCAGTACTTC. It codes for CASSNPGEQYF.